Listed below are T cell receptor beta chains from one sample, sequenced in a study of PD-1 blockade in classical Hodgkin lymphoma. Repertoires were generated with immunoSEQ multiplex PCR, while TCRdb's copy carries only in-frame clones and drops some. The data contain tens of thousands of clones, 90% to 95% of them singletons. Material: peripheral blood mononuclear cells (PBMCs). Source of these receptors: a human donor with classical Hodgkin lymphoma. CDR3s include the opening cysteine and the closing phenylalanine or tryptophan. Fields, in order: clone size, J gene, D gene, V gene, CDR3 length, CDR3 protein, CDR3 DNA. The D gene is left open where the match is weak. Clone size is given for some rows only: seen once, a few or many times, or a class if the clone is expanded.

NA | TRBJ1-4 | NA | TRBV11-2 | 16 | CASSLARGSTNEKLFF | TGTGCCAGCAGCTTAGCTCGCGGCTCAACTAATGAAAAACTGTTTTTT
NA | TRBJ1-3 | NA | TRBV7-2 | 15 | CATASGVSSGNTIYF | TGTGCCACCGCGTCCGGAGTGAGCTCTGGAAACACCATATATTTT
NA | TRBJ2-2 | NA | TRBV7-3 | 13 | CASSLTPSRELFF | TGTGCCAGCAGCTTAACCCCCTCCCGGGAGCTGTTTTTT
NA | TRBJ1-5 | TRBD1 | TRBV19 | 13 | CARYRGSNQPQHF | TGTGCCAGATACAGGGGCAGCAATCAGCCCCAGCATTTT
NA | TRBJ1-4 | TRBD1 | TRBV18 | 16 | CASSPSRVTGGEKLFF | TGTGCCAGCTCACCGTCGAGGGTTACAGGGGGCGAAAAACTGTTTTTT
NA | TRBJ1-3 | NA | TRBV19 | 12 | CASRASPNTIYF | TGTGCCAGTCGAGCCTCCCCCAACACCATATATTTT
NA | TRBJ1-3 | TRBD1 | TRBV7-2 | 16 | CASSTPGQGIGNTIYF | TGTGCCAGTAGCACTCCGGGACAGGGGATTGGAAACACCATATATTTT
NA | TRBJ1-6 | TRBD1 | TRBV7-3 | 15 | CASSLFSTGNSPLHF | TGTGCCAGCAGCTTATTTTCGACAGGGAATTCACCCCTCCACTTT
NA | TRBJ2-2 | TRBD2 | TRBV5-4 | 15 | CASRDAGTITGELFF | TGTGCCAGCAGGGACGCCGGGACTATAACCGGGGAGCTGTTTTTT
NA | TRBJ2-5 | TRBD1 | TRBV9 | 15 | CASSGRGQAQETQYF | TGTGCCAGCAGCGGGCGGGGACAGGCGCAAGAGACCCAGTACTTC
NA | TRBJ1-1 | NA | TRBV6-6 | 15 | CASSFTRQGRTEAFF | TGTGCCAGCAGCTTTACTCGTCAGGGCCGTACTGAAGCTTTCTTT
NA | TRBJ2-2 | NA | TRBV21-1 | 19 | CASSNGPNMRQGAAGELFF | TGTGCCAGCAGCAATGGCCCGAACATGCGACAGGGTGCGGCCGGGGAGCTGTTTTTT
NA | TRBJ2-7 | NA | TRBV5-4 | 14 | CASSSESTFSEQYF | TGTGCCAGCAGCTCCGAGTCTACTTTTTCCGAGCAGTACTTC
NA | TRBJ2-5 | NA | TRBV6-1 | 15 | CASSESLGGVETQYF | TGTGCCAGCAGTGAGTCCCTAGGAGGCGTGGAGACCCAGTACTTC
NA | TRBJ2-7 | NA | TRBV6-1 | 10 | CASGPYEQYF | TGTGCCTCGGGACCCTACGAGCAGTACTTC
NA | TRBJ2-4 | NA | TRBV5-6 | 16 | CASSLSGRPAKNIQYF | TGTGCCAGCAGCTTGTCAGGGCGCCCAGCCAAAAACATTCAGTACTTC
NA | TRBJ1-1 | NA | TRBV13 | 9 | CASSPRWLF | TGTGCCAGCAGCCCCAGGTGGCTCTTT
NA | TRBJ2-1 | NA | TRBV5-4 | 11 | CASSSINEQFF | TGTGCCAGCAGCTCGATCAATGAGCAGTTCTTC
NA | TRBJ1-5 | NA | TRBV2 | 14 | CASSEAGRDQPQHF | TGTGCCAGCAGTGAAGCGGGGAGGGATCAGCCCCAGCATTTT
NA | TRBJ1-1 | NA | TRBV6-5 | 13 | CASSGTEYTEAFF | TGTGCCAGCAGTGGGACGGAGTACACTGAAGCTTTCTTT
once | TRBJ2-7 | NA | TRBV7-9 | 11 | CASSLAGEQYF | TGTGCCAGCAGCTTAGCGGGCGAGCAGTACTTC
NA | TRBJ2-7 | NA | TRBV19 | 15 | CASKVHGGTLYEQYF | TGTGCCAGTAAAGTACATGGGGGCACTCTCTACGAGCAGTACTTC
NA | TRBJ1-5 | NA | TRBV21-1 | 15 | CASSKAPDSNQPQHF | TGTGCCAGCAGCAAAGCCCCGGATAGCAATCAGCCCCAGCATTTT
NA | TRBJ2-7 | NA | TRBV2 | 13 | CASKGREVDEQYF | TGTGCCAGCAAGGGCAGGGAGGTCGACGAGCAGTACTTC
NA | TRBJ2-2 | NA | TRBV5-1 | 15 | CASRTISGLGGELFF | TGCGCCAGCCGTACTATTTCAGGGTTAGGCGGGGAGCTGTTTTTT
NA | TRBJ1-5 | TRBD1 | TRBV19 | 15 | CASTQGQGRGQPQHF | TGTGCCAGTACCCAGGGACAGGGGAGGGGTCAGCCCCAGCATTTT
NA | TRBJ1-5 | NA | TRBV4-1 | 14 | CASSLVQGDQPQHF | TGCGCCAGCAGCCTCGTACAGGGAGACCAGCCCCAGCATTTT
NA | TRBJ2-4 | NA | TRBV19 | 15 | CASSQETIRKNIQYF | TGTGCCAGTAGCCAAGAAACTATCCGCAAAAACATTCAGTACTTC
NA | TRBJ2-3 | NA | TRBV2 | 11 | CASAPADTQYF | TGTGCCTCCGCTCCTGCAGATACGCAGTATTTT
NA | TRBJ1-6 | NA | TRBV6-6 | 14 | CASSYGDNNSPLHF | TGTGCCAGCAGTTACGGGGACAATAATTCACCCCTCCACTTT
NA | TRBJ2-7 | NA | TRBV11-2 | 13 | CASSLAGAREQYF | TGTGCCAGCAGCTTAGCAGGGGCCCGCGAGCAGTACTTC
NA | TRBJ2-1 | NA | TRBV4-2 | 17 | CASSQPQVMAGDNEQFF | TGTGCCAGCAGCCAACCTCAAGTCATGGCGGGTGACAATGAGCAGTTCTTC
NA | TRBJ2-7 | NA | TRBV2 | 15 | CASSEGPGDTYEQYF | TGTGCCAGCAGTGAGGGGCCTGGGGACACCTACGAGCAGTACTTC
NA | TRBJ2-7 | TRBD1 | TRBV28 | 13 | CASSQTGRAEQYF | TGTGCCAGCAGTCAGACAGGGAGAGCCGAGCAGTACTTC
NA | TRBJ2-2 | TRBD1 | TRBV5-1 | 14 | CASSPDRVTGELFF | TGCGCCAGCAGCCCCGACAGGGTAACCGGGGAGCTGTTTTTT
NA | TRBJ1-2 | NA | TRBV4-2 | 18 | CASSQGLIDTQLDYGYTF | TGTGCCAGCAGCCAAGGTTTAATAGACACCCAACTGGACTATGGCTACACCTTC
NA | TRBJ1-1 | TRBD1 | TRBV30 | 13 | CAWSEGGRTEAFF | TGTGCCTGGAGTGAAGGGGGCCGTACTGAAGCTTTCTTT
NA | TRBJ1-5 | NA | TRBV7-2 | 14 | CASSLGQGGQPQHF | TGTGCCAGCAGCTTAGGGCAGGGTGGTCAGCCCCAGCATTTT
once | TRBJ2-3 | NA | TRBV19 | 13 | CASSVKGTDTQYF | TGTGCCAGTAGTGTTAAGGGGACAGATACGCAGTATTTT
once | TRBJ1-2 | TRBD1 | TRBV5-5 | 17 | CASSLWRRDSLYYGYTF | TGTGCCAGCAGCTTGTGGCGGCGGGACAGCCTCTACTATGGCTACACCTTC
NA | TRBJ2-7 | TRBD1 | TRBV18 | 15 | CASSPRGTGAPEQYF | TGTGCCAGCTCACCACGGGGGACAGGGGCCCCCGAGCAGTACTTC
NA | TRBJ1-4 | TRBD1 | TRBV30 | 12 | CAWSAGQGELFF | TGTGCCTGGAGTGCCGGACAGGGAGAACTGTTTTTT
NA | TRBJ1-5 | TRBD1 | TRBV28 | 15 | CASKYQDRGNQPQHF | TGTGCCAGCAAGTATCAGGACAGGGGTAATCAGCCCCAGCATTTT
once | TRBJ1-5 | NA | TRBV30 | 14 | CARCQGTCNQPQHF | TGTGCCCGGTGCCAGGGGACGTGCAATCAGCCCCAGCATTTT
NA | TRBJ2-1 | TRBD1 | TRBV18 | 18 | CASSRSRGQLSTYNEQFF | TGTGCCAGCTCCCGGTCAAGGGGACAGCTTTCCACCTACAATGAGCAGTTCTTC
NA | TRBJ1-6 | TRBD1 | TRBV5-6 | 14 | CASSFDRGLSPLHF | TGTGCCAGCAGTTTCGACAGGGGGCTTTCACCCCTCCACTTT
once | TRBJ2-3 | NA | TRBV4-1 | 16 | CASSQEGSRSTDTQYF | TGCGCCAGCAGCCAAGAGGGATCCAGAAGCACAGATACGCAGTATTTT
NA | TRBJ1-1 | NA | TRBV6-6 | 12 | CASSPTGKEAFF | TGTGCCAGCAGTCCCACAGGGAAAGAAGCTTTCTTT
NA | TRBJ2-5 | TRBD1 | TRBV11-1 | 17 | CASSSLGQGARGETQYF | TGTGCCAGCAGCTCCCTGGGACAGGGGGCGCGAGGAGAGACCCAGTACTTC
NA | TRBJ2-7 | NA | TRBV6-6 | 12 | CATSGPPYEQYF | TGTGCCACCTCAGGACCACCCTACGAGCAGTACTTC
NA | TRBJ1-1 | NA | TRBV27 | 14 | CASSLGDTTTEAFF | TGTGCCAGCAGTTTAGGGGACACCACCACTGAAGCTTTCTTT